This T cell receptor (beta chain) is drawn from a study of shared T cell receptors in the human thymus. Generated by immunoSEQ multiplex PCR, the TCRdb table keeps only in-frame clones and is missing some. The data hold hundreds of thousands of clones, with 80% to 90% observed a single time. The V gene end was trimmed by 5 bases and the J gene end by 5 bases; junction bases not matched to a gene: 21. The CDR3 sequence is 18 residues long. Germline CDR1 reads SGHTA; CDR2 reads FQGNSA. The sample was also reused in another study, on human thymus T cells. Per that paper: It was healthy Finnish infants having corrective surgery for congenital heart defects who were the donors.

V and J are TRBV7-2 and TRBJ2-7; 7 nucleotides agree with TRBD1. The clonotype originates from a boy in the first two years of life with a congenital heart defect. Sequenced: thymocytes. The DNA of the CDR3 is TGTGCCAGCAGCCCGCGGCGGCCCGTATTCATCAGGGGGAACGAGCAGTACTTC. Translating gives CASSPRRPVFIRGNEQYF.